Listed below are T cell receptor beta chains from one sample, sequenced in a study of blood T cell repertoires in COVID-19. Sequencing used immunoSEQ multiplex PCR; TCRdb keeps in-frame clones, though not all of them. The repertoire holds a few hundred thousand clones, with 85% as singletons. Specimen: PBMCs or T cells enriched from blood (not recorded which). Receptors were obtained from a woman aged 45-65 years who had been exposed to COVID-19. Both conserved end residues are part of each CDR3. A D gene is named only where the DNA matches it firmly. Where a row states a size, it is once, few, many or the class of an expanded clone; other rows omit it.

TRBV7-9	14	TRBD1	TRBJ2-7	.	CASSSGTGSYEQYF	TGTGCCAGCAGCTCCGGGACAGGGTCGTACGAGCAGTACTTC
TRBV4-2	13	.	TRBJ2-3	.	CASSHLLTDTQYF	TGTGCCAGCAGCCACCTTCTCACAGATACGCAGTATTTT
TRBV3-1/TRBV3-2	14	TRBD2	TRBJ2-2	.	CAVLAGPNTGELFF	TGTGCCGTGCTAGCGGGTCCGAACACCGGGGAGCTGTTTTTT
TRBV4-3	15	TRBD2	TRBJ2-7	.	CASSQDASGGREQYF	TGCGCCAGCAGCCAAGATGCTAGCGGGGGGAGAGAGCAGTACTTC
TRBV25-1	15	.	TRBJ2-5	.	CASSDTTVAQETQYF	TGTGCCAGCAGTGATACGACAGTTGCCCAAGAGACCCAGTACTTC
TRBV11-2	12	.	TRBJ2-1	.	CASSLDGNEQFF	TGTGCCAGCAGCTTAGACGGCAATGAGCAGTTCTTC
TRBV11-2	17	TRBD2	TRBJ2-7	.	CASSLVDITGGYYEQYF	TGTGCCAGCAGCTTAGTGGACATAACGGGGGGATATTACGAGCAGTACTTC
TRBV23-1	14	.	TRBJ1-2	.	CASLGGHANYGYTF	TGCGCCAGCTTGGGAGGTCACGCTAACTATGGCTACACCTTC
TRBV19	15	.	TRBJ2-7	.	CASSIRRGLTYEQYF	TGTGCCAGTAGTATTCGGAGGGGTCTAACCTACGAGCAGTACTTC
TRBV10-3	22	TRBD2	TRBJ2-3	.	CAISESGALAGGPEYTRDTQYF	TGTGCCATCAGTGAGTCAGGGGCACTAGCGGGGGGCCCCGAATACACACGTGATACGCAGTATTTT
TRBV18	14	TRBD1	TRBJ1-1	.	CASSPPGQHTEAFF	TGTGCCAGCTCACCACCGGGACAGCACACTGAAGCTTTCTTT
TRBV28	14	.	TRBJ1-1	.	CASSPWRTETEAFF	TGTGCCAGCAGCCCCTGGAGAACCGAGACTGAAGCTTTCTTT
TRBV19	13	.	TRBJ2-3	.	CASSGEVGDTQYF	TGTGCCAGTAGCGGGGAAGTTGGAGATACGCAGTATTTT
TRBV10-3	13	.	TRBJ1-5	.	CATTVGAHQPQHF	TGTGCCACCACAGTAGGCGCACATCAGCCCCAGCATTTT
TRBV4-3	20	TRBD2	TRBJ2-3	.	CASSQQILAGGSTSTDTQYF	TGCGCCAGCAGCCAACAAATCCTAGCGGGGGGTAGTACTAGCACAGATACGCAGTATTTT
TRBV6-5	16	TRBD1	TRBJ1-2	.	CASSYSGQGNFYGYTF	TGTGCCAGCAGTTACTCCGGACAGGGTAATTTCTATGGCTACACCTTC
TRBV12-3/TRBV12-4	13	.	TRBJ1-1	.	CASSFHSNTEAFF	TGTGCCAGCAGTTTTCACAGTAACACTGAAGCTTTCTTT
TRBV28	15	TRBD1	TRBJ1-1	.	CASSLGTGTDTEAFF	TGTGCCAGCAGTTTGGGGACAGGTACCGACACTGAAGCTTTCTTT
TRBV19	14	.	TRBJ1-1	once	CASMPSTANTEAFF	TGTGCCAGTATGCCCTCCACAGCGAACACTGAAGCTTTCTTT
TRBV3-1/TRBV3-2	14	.	TRBJ1-1	.	CASSQDHGARKAFF	TGTGCCAGCAGCCAAGATCATGGGGCAAGAAAGGCTTTCTTT
TRBV19	14	.	TRBJ2-3	.	CASSILEGTDTQYF	TGTGCCAGTAGTATTCTGGAGGGCACAGATACGCAGTATTTT
TRBV6-4	15	TRBD1	TRBJ1-1	.	CASSLDRGDGTEAFF	TGTGCCAGCAGTCTGGACAGGGGTGATGGGACTGAAGCTTTCTTT
TRBV5-6	13	TRBD1	TRBJ1-4	few	CASSRDRGEKLFF	TGTGCCAGCAGCCGGGACAGGGGAGAAAAACTGTTTTTT
TRBV14	15	.	TRBJ2-7	.	CASSRMTGLPYEQYF	TGTGCCAGCAGCCGGATGACAGGATTACCCTACGAGCAGTACTTC
TRBV7-3	13	.	TRBJ1-1	.	CASSPRVGTEAFF	TGTGCCAGCAGCCCTCGGGTTGGCACTGAAGCTTTCTTT
TRBV7-9	15	TRBD2	TRBJ2-1	.	CASSLALRGDDEQFF	TGTGCCAGCAGCTTAGCTCTGCGGGGGGATGATGAGCAGTTCTTC
TRBV3-1/TRBV3-2	16	TRBD1	TRBJ2-1	.	CASSLQTGVVVNEQFF	TGTGCCAGCAGCCTCCAGACAGGGGTTGTGGTGAATGAGCAGTTCTTC
TRBV12-3/TRBV12-4	13	.	TRBJ1-5	.	CASSLKRNQPQHF	TGTGCCAGCAGTTTAAAGAGAAATCAGCCCCAGCATTTT
TRBV19	15	.	TRBJ1-5	.	CASSPPWRDNQPQHF	TGTGCCAGTAGCCCTCCGTGGAGAGACAATCAGCCCCAGCATTTT
TRBV11-2	16	TRBD2	TRBJ2-5	.	CASSATRGGGVETQYF	TGTGCCAGCAGCGCCACGCGGGGCGGGGGGGTAGAGACCCAGTACTTC
TRBV2	14	.	TRBJ1-3	.	CASSEGLSGNTIYF	TGTGCCAGCAGTGAGGGGCTCTCTGGAAACACCATATATTTT
TRBV5-4	16	TRBD2	TRBJ2-3	.	CASSSPGGRRGDTQYF	TGTGCCAGCAGCTCCCCGGGCGGGAGAAGGGGAGATACGCAGTATTTT
TRBV28	17	.	TRBJ1-5	once	CASSLSRTLLSNQPQHF	TGTGCCAGCAGTTTAAGTCGGACTCTGCTTAGCAATCAGCCCCAGCATTTT
TRBV3-1/TRBV3-2	14	.	TRBJ1-2	once	CASSQDQRGDGYTF	TGTGCCAGCAGCCAAGATCAAAGGGGCGATGGCTACACCTTC
TRBV2	13	.	TRBJ1-1	few	CASSEDKNTEAFF	TGTGCCAGCAGTGAGGACAAGAACACTGAAGCTTTCTTT
TRBV4-3	17	.	TRBJ2-2	.	CASSQEISEANTGELFF	TGCGCCAGCAGCCAAGAGATCAGCGAGGCGAACACCGGGGAGCTGTTTTTT
TRBV4-2	13	.	TRBJ1-1	.	CASSSTVNTEAFF	TGTGCCAGCAGTTCTACAGTGAACACTGAAGCTTTCTTT
TRBV10-1	12	.	TRBJ1-6	.	CASSRGNSPLHF	TGCGCCAGCAGTAGGGGTAATTCACCCCTCCACTTT
TRBV6-5	14	TRBD1	TRBJ1-2	.	CASRGGQGNYGYTF	TGTGCCAGCAGGGGCGGACAGGGGAACTATGGCTACACCTTC
TRBV6-6	16	.	TRBJ2-5	.	CASSYAPGGPQETQYF	TGTGCCAGCAGTTACGCCCCGGGGGGCCCACAAGAGACCCAGTACTTC
TRBV4-2	18	TRBD2	TRBJ2-1	once	CASSQVSPGLANYNEQFF	TGTGCCAGCAGCCAAGTATCCCCCGGACTAGCAAACTACAATGAGCAGTTCTTC
TRBV7-9	15	TRBD1	TRBJ1-2	.	CASSRRRGTGYGYTF	TGTGCCAGCAGCCGCCGGCGTGGGACAGGCTATGGCTACACCTTC
TRBV9	16	.	TRBJ2-2	.	CASSVGPGFYTGELFF	TGTGCCAGCAGCGTAGGACCGGGGTTTTACACCGGGGAGCTGTTTTTT
TRBV7-2	15	TRBD1	TRBJ2-7	.	CASSLGDRGSYEQYF	TGTGCCAGCAGCTTAGGGGACAGGGGAAGTTACGAGCAGTACTTC